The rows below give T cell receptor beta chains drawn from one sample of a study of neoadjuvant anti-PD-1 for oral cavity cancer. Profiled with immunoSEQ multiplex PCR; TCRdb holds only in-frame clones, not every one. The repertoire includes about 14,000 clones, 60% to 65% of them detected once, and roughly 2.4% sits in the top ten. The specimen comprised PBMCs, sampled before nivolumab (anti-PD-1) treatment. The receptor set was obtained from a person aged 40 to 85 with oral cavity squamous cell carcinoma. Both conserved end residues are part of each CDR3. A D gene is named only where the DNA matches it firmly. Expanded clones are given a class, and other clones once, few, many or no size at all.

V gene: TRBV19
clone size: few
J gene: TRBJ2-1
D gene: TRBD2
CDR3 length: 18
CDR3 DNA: TGTGCCAGTAGTATATTGGACTCCGGGACTAGCGGGAGGGATGAGCAGTTCTTC
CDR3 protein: CASSILDSGTSGRDEQFF

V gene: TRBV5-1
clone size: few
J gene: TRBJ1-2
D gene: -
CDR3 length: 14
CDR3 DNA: TGCGCCAGCAGCTTGGAGGGGAAGAACTATGGCTACACCTTC
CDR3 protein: CASSLEGKNYGYTF

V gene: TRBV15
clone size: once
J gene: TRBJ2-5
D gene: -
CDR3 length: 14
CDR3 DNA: TGTGCCACCAGCAGATATAACGGCAGGGAGACCCAGTACTTC
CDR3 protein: CATSRYNGRETQYF

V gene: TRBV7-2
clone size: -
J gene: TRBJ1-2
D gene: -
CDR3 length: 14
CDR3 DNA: TGTGCCAGCAGCGGCTACAGGGACAACTATGGCTACACCTTC
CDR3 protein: CASSGYRDNYGYTF

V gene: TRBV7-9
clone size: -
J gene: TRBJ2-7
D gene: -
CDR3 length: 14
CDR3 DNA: TGTGCCAGCAGCTTAACGGGGTTCACTGACGAGCAGTACTTC
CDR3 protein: CASSLTGFTDEQYF

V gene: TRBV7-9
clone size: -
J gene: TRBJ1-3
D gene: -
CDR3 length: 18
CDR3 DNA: TGTGCCAGCAGCTTAGCGACCCTTTTGGGGGTCGGAGGAAACACCATATATTTT
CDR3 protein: CASSLATLLGVGGNTIYF

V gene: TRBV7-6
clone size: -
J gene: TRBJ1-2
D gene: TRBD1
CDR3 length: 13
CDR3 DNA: TGTGCCAGCAGCCACCTGACAGGGGTCGGCTACACCTTC
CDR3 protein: CASSHLTGVGYTF

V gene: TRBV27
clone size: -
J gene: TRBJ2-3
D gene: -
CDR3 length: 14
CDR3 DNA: TGTGCCAGCAGTTTAGGGCCGCAGACGGATACGCAGTATTTT
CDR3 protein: CASSLGPQTDTQYF

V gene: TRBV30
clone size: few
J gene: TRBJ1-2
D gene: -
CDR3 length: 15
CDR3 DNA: TGTGCCTGGGCCACCGGGACGGCCTTGAGTGGAGGCTACACCTTC
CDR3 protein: CAWATGTALSGGYTF

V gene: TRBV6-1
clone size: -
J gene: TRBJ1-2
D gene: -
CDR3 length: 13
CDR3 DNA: TGTGCCAGCAATCCGGCCAGGGACTATGGCTACACCTTC
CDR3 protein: CASNPARDYGYTF

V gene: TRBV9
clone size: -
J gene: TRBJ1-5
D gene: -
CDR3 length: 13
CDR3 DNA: TGTGCCAGCAGCGTAGATGGGAATCAGCCCCAGCATTTT
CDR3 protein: CASSVDGNQPQHF

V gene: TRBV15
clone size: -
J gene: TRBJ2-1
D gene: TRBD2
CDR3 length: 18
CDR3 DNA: TGTGCCACCAGCCCCCCGTTAGCGGGAGGGCCGATCTACAATGAGCAGTTCTTC
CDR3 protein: CATSPPLAGGPIYNEQFF

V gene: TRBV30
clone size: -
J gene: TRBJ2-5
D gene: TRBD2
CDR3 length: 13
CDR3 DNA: TGTGCCTGGAAGGTAGCGGGACAAGAGACCCAGTACTTC
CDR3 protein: CAWKVAGQETQYF

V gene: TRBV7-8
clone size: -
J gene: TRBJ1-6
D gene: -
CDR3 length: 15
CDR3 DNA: TGTGCCAGCAGCTTAAGGCAGGGTGATAATTCACCCCTCCACTTT
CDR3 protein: CASSLRQGDNSPLHF

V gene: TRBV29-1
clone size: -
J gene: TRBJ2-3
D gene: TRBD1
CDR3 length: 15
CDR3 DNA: TGCAGCGTTGATTCCGGGACAGGGAGGACAGATACGCAGTATTTT
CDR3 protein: CSVDSGTGRTDTQYF

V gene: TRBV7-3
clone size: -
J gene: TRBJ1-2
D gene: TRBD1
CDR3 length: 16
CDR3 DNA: TGTGCCAGCAGCTCCAGAAGACAGGGGGCAGGTGACGTCTACACCTTC
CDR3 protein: CASSSRRQGAGDVYTF

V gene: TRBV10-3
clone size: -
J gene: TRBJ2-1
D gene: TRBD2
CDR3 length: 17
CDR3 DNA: TGTGCCATCAGTGAGTCGCAGGCTAGCGGGGACTACAATGAGCAGTTCTTC
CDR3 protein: CAISESQASGDYNEQFF

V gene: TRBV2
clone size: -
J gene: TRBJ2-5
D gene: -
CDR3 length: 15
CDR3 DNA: TGTGCCAGCCGGAGGAGGGACCGTGCCCAAGAGACCCAGTACTTC
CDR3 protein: CASRRRDRAQETQYF

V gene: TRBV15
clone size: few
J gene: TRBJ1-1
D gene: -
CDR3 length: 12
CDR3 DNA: TGTGCCACCAGCACGGCCAACACTGAAGCTTTCTTT
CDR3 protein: CATSTANTEAFF

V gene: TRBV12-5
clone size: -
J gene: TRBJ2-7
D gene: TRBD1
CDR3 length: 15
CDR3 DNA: TGTGCTAGTGGTTTGAACAGGGGGTTTTCCTACGAGCAGTACTTC
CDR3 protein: CASGLNRGFSYEQYF

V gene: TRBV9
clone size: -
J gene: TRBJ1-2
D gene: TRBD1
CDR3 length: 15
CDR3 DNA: TGTGCCAGCAGCGGTACCGGGACAGGGGGATCTGGCTACACCTTC
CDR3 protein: CASSGTGTGGSGYTF

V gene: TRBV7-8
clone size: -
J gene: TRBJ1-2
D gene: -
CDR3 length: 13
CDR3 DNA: TGTGCCAGCAGAGACTCCTCCAGGGGTGGCTACACCTTC
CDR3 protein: CASRDSSRGGYTF

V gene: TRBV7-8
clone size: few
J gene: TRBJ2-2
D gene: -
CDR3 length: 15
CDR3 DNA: TGTGCCAGCAGCTTCGGGACAACGAACACCGGGGAGCTGTTTTTT
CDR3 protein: CASSFGTTNTGELFF

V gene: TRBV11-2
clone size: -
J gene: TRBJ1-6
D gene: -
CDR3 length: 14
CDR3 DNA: TGTGCCAGCAGCTTAGGCCAGGGGAATTCACCCCTCCACTTT
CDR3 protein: CASSLGQGNSPLHF

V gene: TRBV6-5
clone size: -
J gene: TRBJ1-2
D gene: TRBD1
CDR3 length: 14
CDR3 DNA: TGTGCCAGCAGGGTCACAGGGGGCAAGGGAGGCTACACCTTC
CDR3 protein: CASRVTGGKGGYTF

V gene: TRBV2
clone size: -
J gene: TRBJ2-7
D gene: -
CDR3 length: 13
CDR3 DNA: TGTGCCAGCAGTGAAGCAAGACAGGCCGAGCAGTACTTC
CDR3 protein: CASSEARQAEQYF

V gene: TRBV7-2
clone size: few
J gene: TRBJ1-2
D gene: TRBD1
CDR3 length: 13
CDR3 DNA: TGTGCCAGCAGCGGGACAGGGTGGGTTGGCTACACCTTC
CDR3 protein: CASSGTGWVGYTF

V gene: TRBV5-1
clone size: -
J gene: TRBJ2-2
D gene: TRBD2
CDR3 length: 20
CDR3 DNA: TGCGCCAGCAGCTTGGGTCTAGCGGGGAGCCTTGGTCGGGGTTCCTGGGAGCTGTTTTTT
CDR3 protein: CASSLGLAGSLGRGSWELFF

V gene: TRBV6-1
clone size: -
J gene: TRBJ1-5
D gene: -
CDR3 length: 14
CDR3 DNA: TGTGCCAGCAGTGAAGCCCGGGTAGATCAGCCCCAGCATTTT
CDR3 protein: CASSEARVDQPQHF

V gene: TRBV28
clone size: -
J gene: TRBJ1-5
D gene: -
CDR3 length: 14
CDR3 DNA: TGTGCCAGCAGTTTAACAGGAGCCAATCAGCCCCAGCATTTT
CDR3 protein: CASSLTGANQPQHF

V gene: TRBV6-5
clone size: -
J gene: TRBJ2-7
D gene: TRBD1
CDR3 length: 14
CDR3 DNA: TGTGCCAGCAGACGGGACAGGGCAACGGTCGAGCAGTACTTC
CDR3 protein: CASRRDRATVEQYF

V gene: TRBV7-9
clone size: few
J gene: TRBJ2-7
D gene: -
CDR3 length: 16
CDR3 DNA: TGTGCCAGCAGCTTCCCGGGGGCGACTAGTAGCTACGAGCAGTACTTC
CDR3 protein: CASSFPGATSSYEQYF

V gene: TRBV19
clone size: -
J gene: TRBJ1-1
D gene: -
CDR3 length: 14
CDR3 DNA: TGTGCCAGTATCAGAGACAGAAGGAACACTGAAGCTTTCTTT
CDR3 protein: CASIRDRRNTEAFF

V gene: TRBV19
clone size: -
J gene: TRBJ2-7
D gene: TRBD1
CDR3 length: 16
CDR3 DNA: TGTGCCAGTAGTGTCCCCGCCGGACAGGTAGACTACGAGCAGTACTTC
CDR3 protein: CASSVPAGQVDYEQYF

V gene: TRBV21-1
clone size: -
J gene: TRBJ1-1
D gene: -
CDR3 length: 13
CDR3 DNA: TGTGCCAGCAGCAAGGGGGATCGGACTGAAGCTTTCTTT
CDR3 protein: CASSKGDRTEAFF

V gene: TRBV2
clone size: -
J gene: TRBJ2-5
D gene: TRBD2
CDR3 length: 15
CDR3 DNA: TGTGCCAGCAGTGGGGCAAGCGGGGGGGAAGAGACCCAGTACTTC
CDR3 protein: CASSGASGGEETQYF

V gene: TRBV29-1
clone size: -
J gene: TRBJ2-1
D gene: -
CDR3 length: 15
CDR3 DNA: TGCAGCGTTGAAGACAGGATGAGCTCCTACAATGAGCAGTTCTTC
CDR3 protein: CSVEDRMSSYNEQFF

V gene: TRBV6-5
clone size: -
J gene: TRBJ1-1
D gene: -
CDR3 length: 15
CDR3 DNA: TGTGCCAGCAGTTACTGGGCGACAAGAAACACTGAAGCTTTCTTT
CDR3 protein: CASSYWATRNTEAFF

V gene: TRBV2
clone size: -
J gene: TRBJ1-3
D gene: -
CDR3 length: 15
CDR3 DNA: TGTGCCAGCAGGATTACAGAGAATTCTGGAAACACCATATATTTT
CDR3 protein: CASRITENSGNTIYF

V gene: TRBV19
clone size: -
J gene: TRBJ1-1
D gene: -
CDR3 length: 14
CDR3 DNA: TGTGCCAGTAGTATCGGACAGAAAGGCACTGAAGCTTTCTTT
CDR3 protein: CASSIGQKGTEAFF

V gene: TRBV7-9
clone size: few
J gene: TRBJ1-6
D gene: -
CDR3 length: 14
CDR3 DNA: TGTGCCAGCAGCTTGGCCGTCGCGAATTCACCCCTCCACTTT
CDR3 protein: CASSLAVANSPLHF

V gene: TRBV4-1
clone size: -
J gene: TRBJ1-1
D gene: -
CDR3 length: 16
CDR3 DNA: TGCGCCAGCAGCCAAGATCCCGGGGGGGGTAACACTGAAGCTTTCTTT
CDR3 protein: CASSQDPGGGNTEAFF

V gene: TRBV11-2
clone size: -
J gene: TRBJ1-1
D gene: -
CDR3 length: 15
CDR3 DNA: TGTGCCAGCAGCTTAGTGGTAGGGATGAACACTGAAGCTTTCTTT
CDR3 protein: CASSLVVGMNTEAFF

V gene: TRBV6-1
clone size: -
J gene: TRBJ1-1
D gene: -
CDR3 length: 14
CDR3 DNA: TGTGCCAGCAGTGAGGGATTTCTACTCACTGAAGCTTTCTTT
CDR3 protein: CASSEGFLLTEAFF

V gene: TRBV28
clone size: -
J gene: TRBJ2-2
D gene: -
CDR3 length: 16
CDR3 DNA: TGTGCCAGCAAACCCGTTGGCCGCCTGAACACCGGGGAGCTGTTTTTT
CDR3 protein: CASKPVGRLNTGELFF

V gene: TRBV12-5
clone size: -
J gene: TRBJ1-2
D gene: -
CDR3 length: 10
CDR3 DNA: TGTGCTAGTGGTTCCGAGCGCTACACCTTC
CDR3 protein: CASGSERYTF

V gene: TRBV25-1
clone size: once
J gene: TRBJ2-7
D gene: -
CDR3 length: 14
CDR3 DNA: TGTGCCAGCAGTGAATTAGGGTTCGCGAACGAGCAGTACTTC
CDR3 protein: CASSELGFANEQYF

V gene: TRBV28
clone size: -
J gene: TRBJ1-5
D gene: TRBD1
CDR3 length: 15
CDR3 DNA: TGTGCCAGCAGTCGGGCAGGGGGCTACAATCAGCCCCAGCATTTT
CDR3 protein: CASSRAGGYNQPQHF

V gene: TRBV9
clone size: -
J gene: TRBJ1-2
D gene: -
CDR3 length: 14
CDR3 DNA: TGTGCCAGCAGCGTAGGTGAGGGGGAAGCTGGCTACACCTTC
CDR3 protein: CASSVGEGEAGYTF

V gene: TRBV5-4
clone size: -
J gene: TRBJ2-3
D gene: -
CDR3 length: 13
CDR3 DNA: TGTGCCAGCAGCTTGGGGCAGCAAGATACGCAGTATTTT
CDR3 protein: CASSLGQQDTQYF

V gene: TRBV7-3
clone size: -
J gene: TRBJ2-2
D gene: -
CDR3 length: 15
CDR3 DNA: TGTGCCAGCAGCTTTTCTGCGGGCGGAACCGGGGAGCTGTTTTTT
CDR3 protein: CASSFSAGGTGELFF

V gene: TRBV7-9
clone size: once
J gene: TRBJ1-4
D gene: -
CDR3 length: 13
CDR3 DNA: TGTGCCAGCAGCGTACAGCTTAATGAAAAACTGTTTTTT
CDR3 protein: CASSVQLNEKLFF

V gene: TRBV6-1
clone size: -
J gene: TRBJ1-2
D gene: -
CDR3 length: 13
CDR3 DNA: TGTGCCAGCAGTGAAGGGAGGGGGGGTAAGTCCTCCTTC
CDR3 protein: CASSEGRGGKSSF

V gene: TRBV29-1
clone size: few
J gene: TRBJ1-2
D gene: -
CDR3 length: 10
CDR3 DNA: TGCAGCGTTGAAGACATCGGCAGCACCTTC
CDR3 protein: CSVEDIGSTF

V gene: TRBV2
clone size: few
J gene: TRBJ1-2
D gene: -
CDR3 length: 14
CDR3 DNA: TGTGCCAGCAGTGAAGAGGCAGCTAACTATGGCTACACCTTC
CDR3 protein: CASSEEAANYGYTF

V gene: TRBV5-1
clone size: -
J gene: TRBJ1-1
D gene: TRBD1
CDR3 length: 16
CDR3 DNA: TGCGCCAGCAGCCCGACAGGGTCCGGGAGGAACACTGAAGCTTTCTTT
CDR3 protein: CASSPTGSGRNTEAFF

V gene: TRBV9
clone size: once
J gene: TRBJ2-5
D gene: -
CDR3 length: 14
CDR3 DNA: TGTGCCAGCAGCGTAGTGACAGCTCAAGAGACCCAGTACTTC
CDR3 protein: CASSVVTAQETQYF